The source of this T cell receptor beta chain is a study of OX40 agonist ivuxolimab in advanced cancers. TCRdb's copy holds only in-frame clones and misses some; the assay was immunoSEQ multiplex PCR. The table lists some 86,000 clones, less than 95% of them singletons. Germline V gives CDR1 SGHNT, CDR2 YYREEE (reference sequence). Trimming pared 0 bases from V and 1 base from J, leaving 8 bases between. The CDR3 covers 15 residues. The TCR was taken from an adult with an advanced solid tumor such as melanoma, head and neck, liver or kidney cancer. This sequence joins TRBV5-4 and TRBJ2-4; no definite D call. The specimen was CD4+ or CD8+ T cells sorted from blood, collected in a trial of the OX40 agonist ivuxolimab. The CDR3 coding sequence is TGTGCCAGCAGCTTGGACCTCGGTGCCAAAAACATTCAGTACTTC. Translated: CASSLDLGAKNIQYF.